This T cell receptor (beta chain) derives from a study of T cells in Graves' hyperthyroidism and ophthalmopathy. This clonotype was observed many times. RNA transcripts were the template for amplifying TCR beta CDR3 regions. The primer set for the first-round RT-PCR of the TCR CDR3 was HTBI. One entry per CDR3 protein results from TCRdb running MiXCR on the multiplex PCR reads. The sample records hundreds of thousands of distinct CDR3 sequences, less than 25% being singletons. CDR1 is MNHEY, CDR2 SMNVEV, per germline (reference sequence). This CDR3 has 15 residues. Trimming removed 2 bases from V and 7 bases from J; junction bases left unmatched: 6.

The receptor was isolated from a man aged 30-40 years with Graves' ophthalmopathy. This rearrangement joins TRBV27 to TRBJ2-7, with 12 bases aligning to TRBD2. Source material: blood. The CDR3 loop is CASSLGTSGPLEQYF. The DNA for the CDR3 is TGTGCCAGCAGTTTAGGGACTAGCGGGCCCCTGGAGCAGTACTTC.